The clone carrying this TCR beta chain was recorded a few times. What it binds is not known. V shed 0 bases, J shed 7 bases, and the junction held 5 bases outside the gene matches. CDR1 is SGHRS and CDR2 is YFSETQ in the germline V gene. The CDR3 has 16 residues. Unique molecular identifiers had been added to the TCR beta cDNA libraries. TCRdb ran MiXCR on the PCR reads and lists one entry per CDR3 protein. The table includes about 400,000 distinct CDR3 sequences, about a third detected once. The data are from a study of post-analysis software for immune sequencing data. Study-wide points: TRBV segments more frequent in patients than in controls numbered five and included TRBV5-6, TRBV5-1 and TRBV20-1.

The gene calls are TRBV5-1 and TRBJ2-1; 12 bases map to TRBD2. This clonotype was obtained from a girl between 10 and 17 years old with multiple sclerosis. The sequenced material came from blood. CDR3 coding DNA: TGCGCCAGCAGCTTGGCGACTAGCGGGGGTATTAATGAGCAGTTCTTC. Translation: CASSLATSGGINEQFF.